This TCR beta chain stems from a study of blood T cell repertoires in COVID-19. The wider study: Researchers got acute and convalescent COVID-19 samples from the United States, Italy and Spain. The analysed material was cDNA or gDNA that came from T cells, B-cell-depleted T cells, or PBMCs.

CDR1 is LGHDT, CDR2 YNNKEL, per germline (reference sequence). The ends lost 5 bases at V and 4 bases at J; junction bases unmatched: 13. CDR3 length: 17 residues. In the original analysis: Using reference gene primer amplification, nucleated cell counts were estimated. The method was immunoSEQ multiplex PCR; TCRdb's version includes in-frame clones alone and lacks a portion of them. V and J calls and clone size follow that table, whereas D and trimming were derived from the DNA. The table records tens of thousands of clones, over 70% of them present only once. The sequenced material came from peripheral blood. This rearrangement joins TRBV3-1 (or the pseudogene TRBV3-2) to TRBJ2-3; 9 bases fit TRBD2. The sequence derives from a man in his forties or fifties with acute or convalescent COVID-19. The CDR3 spells CASSFRTSASGADTQYF. Written as DNA, the CDR3 is TGTGCCAGCAGCTTTCGGACTAGCGCCTCAGGGGCAGATACGCAGTATTTT.